Below are 14 T cell receptor beta chains sequenced from a single sample in a study of cytomegalovirus exposure and HLA in healthy donors. With 60 Vbeta and 13 Jbeta primers, the PCR was carried out. Here immunoSEQ multiplex PCR was the method, and the copy in TCRdb shows in-frame clones only, minus some. The sample has 120,000 to 150,000 clones, roughly 85% seen once. The sample consisted of PBMCs. The receptors come from a male donor in good health and CMV-seronegative.

This clone was seen a few times. The rearrangement uses TRBV4-3 and TRBJ1-2; D is possibly TRBD1 (5 bases). CDR1 and CDR2 from the germline V gene are LGHNA and YSLEER. Trimming took off 4 bases at V and 2 bases at J, with 11 bases between the two ends. The CDR3 totals 14 residues. DNA for the CDR3: TGCGCCAGCAGCCCCGGGGGGGGGAACTATGGCTACACCTTC. Translated: CASSPGGGNYGYTF.

The chain joins TRBV19 to TRBJ1-3, with 7 bases identical to TRBD1. The V gene end was trimmed by 7 bases and the J gene end by 4 bases; junction bases not matched to a gene: 10. The CDR3 sequence is 15 residues long. Per the germline V gene, CDR1 is LNHDA and CDR2 is SQIVND (reference sequence). The CDR3 protein is CASTLEGARGNTIYF. For the CDR3, the DNA is TGTGCCAGTACCCTGGAGGGGGCGCGGGGAAACACCATATATTTT.

V and J are TRBV4-3 and TRBJ2-3; 10 bases fit TRBD2. The germline CDR1 and CDR2 sequences are LGHNA and YSLEER. This CDR3 is 16 amino acids long. Trimming at V came to 0 bases and at J to 5 bases, leaving 5 bases not matched to a gene. CDR3 amino acids: CASSQDLAGEQDTQYF. CDR3 nucleotide sequence: TGCGCCAGCAGCCAAGACCTAGCGGGAGAGCAAGATACGCAGTATTTT.

This clone turned up a few times. CDR3 amino acids: CAWSAQGYEQFF. In DNA form, the CDR3 reads TGTGCCTGGAGTGCCCAGGGCTATGAGCAGTTCTTC. The chain employs TRBV30 and TRBJ2-1; maybe TRBD1 (5 bases). Trimming stripped 1 base from V and 8 bases from J, with 9 bases between. CDR1 and CDR2 (germline): GTSNPN, SVGIG (reference sequence). This CDR3 contains 12 residues.

V is TRBV7-9 and J is TRBJ1-1, with TRBD1 matching 8 bases. The length of the CDR3 is 15 residues. Germline V CDR1 and CDR2: SEHNR, FQNEAQ (reference sequence). After removal of 7 bases from V and 5 bases from J, the junction contained 12 bases not matched to a gene. The DNA of the CDR3 is TGTGCCAGCACCACCGGGCGGCAGGGGGCGACTGAAGCTTTCTTT. Translated, it gives CASTTGRQGATEAFF.

This sequence joins TRBV19 and TRBJ2-4; the match to TRBD2 covers 7 bases. The length of the CDR3 is 15 residues. J was trimmed by 3 bases and V by 4 bases; bases with no gene match: 6. Germline loops: CDR1 LNHDA, CDR2 SQIVND (reference sequence). CDR3 coding DNA: TGTGCCAGTAGTAGACCCAGCGGGGACAAAAACATTCAGTACTTC. Protein sequence: CASSRPSGDKNIQYF. The variable domain in full, with the rest retrieved from reference TRBV19 and TRBJ2-4, is DGGITQSPKYLFRKEGQNVTLSCEQNLNHDAMYWYRQDPGQGLRLIYYSQIVNDFQKGDIAEGYSVSREKKESFPLTVTSAQKNPTAFYLCASSRPSGDKNIQYFGAGTRLSVL.

The chain links TRBV10-3 to TRBJ2-1, with 13 bases identical to TRBD2. CDR3 size: 17 residues. The V and J ends lost 2 bases and 8 bases, in that order; junction bases with no gene match: 9. Germline lookup yields CDR1 ENHRY and CDR2 SYGVKD. CDR3 coding DNA: TGTGCCATCAGTGAGCCTATGGGACTAGCGGGAAATTATGAGCAGTTCTTC. The encoded protein is CAISEPMGLAGNYEQFF.

This chain joins TRBV21-1 and TRBJ2-7; the listed D gene, TRBD1, was not tested against the DNA. TRBV21-1 is a listed pseudogene. The CDR3 consists of 16 residues. The chain's CDR3 is CASKLGTPALPYEQYF. The CDR3 nucleotides are TGTGCCAGCAAGCTAGGGACACCGGCGCTTCCCTACGAGCAGTACTTC.

The sample holds one count of this clone. The V and J genes are TRBV19 and TRBJ1-2; D possibly corresponds to TRBD1 (6 bases). Per the germline V gene, CDR1 is LNHDA and CDR2 is SQIVND (reference sequence). V was pared by 10 bases and J by 6 bases, with 21 bases between. The CDR3 is made up of 14 amino acids. The CDR3 sequence: CATKRQGQGHGYTF. The CDR3, as DNA: TGTGCCACTAAACGCCAGGGGCAGGGGCATGGCTACACCTTC. Full variable domain (outside the CDR3, taken from reference TRBV19 and TRBJ1-2): DGGITQSPKYLFRKEGQNVTLSCEQNLNHDAMYWYRQDPGQGLRLIYYSQIVNDFQKGDIAEGYSVSREKKESFPLTVTSAQKNPTAFYLCATKRQGQGHGYTFGSGTRLTVV.

The V gene is TRBV18, the J gene TRBJ2-7; D possibly corresponds to TRBD1 (5 bases). CDR3 length equals 15 residues. Germline-derived CDR1 and CDR2 are KGHSH and LQKENI. Trimming stripped 2 bases from V and 2 bases from J, with 13 bases between. CDR3 sequence reads: CASSPGAIGAYEQYF. The CDR3 DNA reads TGTGCCAGCTCACCAGGGGCAATAGGAGCCTACGAGCAGTACTTC.

V and J are TRBV7-9 and TRBJ1-1, with 9 bases identical to TRBD1. This CDR3 is built from 15 residues. Unmatched junction bases numbered 2, after V lost 3 bases and J lost 0 bases. CDR1 is SEHNR and CDR2 is FQNEAQ in the germline V gene (reference sequence). CDR3: CASSFGQGMNTEAFF. CDR3 sequence (DNA): TGTGCCAGCAGCTTCGGACAGGGGATGAACACTGAAGCTTTCTTT.

The V call is TRBV28, the J call TRBJ1-3; 7 bases are shared with TRBD1. The germline gives CDR1 MDHEN, CDR2 SYDVKM. J lost 0 bases, V lost 2 bases, and 10 bases had no gene match. The CDR3 consists of 18 residues. CDR3 DNA: TGTGCCAGCAGTTTAATTGGGACAGCCGTTAGCTCTGGAAACACCATATATTTT. This encodes CASSLIGTAVSSGNTIYF.

This clone was counted a single time. The rearrangement links TRBV6-5 to TRBJ1-5; maybe TRBD1 (5 bases). Trimming shortened V by 7 bases and J by 3 bases, and 10 bases separated the two germline ends. The CDR3 contains 13 residues. Germline loops: CDR1 MNHEY, CDR2 SVGAGI. CDR3: CASKAGINQPQHF. For the CDR3, the DNA is TGTGCCAGCAAGGCAGGGATCAATCAGCCCCAGCATTTT.

The rearrangement joins TRBV7-8 to TRBJ1-1; 9 nucleotides agree with TRBD1. V lost 0 bases and J lost 7; bases outside the gene matches: 3. The CDR3 has 14 amino acids. Germline V gene sequence: CDR1 SGHVS, CDR2 FQNEAQ. The CDR3 spells CASSLAGQGREAFF. The CDR3 DNA sequence: TGTGCCAGCAGCTTAGCTGGACAGGGGCGTGAAGCTTTCTTT.